The 25 T cell receptor beta chains listed next were all sequenced from one sample in a study of blood T cell repertoires in COVID-19 (TCRdb year 2020). Libraries were built with the immunoSEQ multiplex PCR assay. Sourced from immuneACCESS, this table was stored by TCRdb with only in-frame sequences that have V and J called. A share of the clones is absent; for the studies checked, an unresolved V gene accounts for under half, and the remainder has no known explanation. The sample table shows approximately 350,000 clones, and about 93% are seen once. Jointly, the top ten make up about 3.5% of the sample. The sample consisted of peripheral blood. The receptors come from a woman aged 18 to 35 who had recovered from COVID-19.

The V call is TRBV5-1, the J call TRBJ2-5; TRBD1 is a possible D gene (6 bases). Germline CDR1 reads SGHRS; CDR2 reads YFSETQ. V was shortened by 4 bases and J by 2 bases, with 9 bases between the two germline ends. The CDR3 covers 13 residues. CDR3 residues: CASSPDSQETQYF. The CDR3, as DNA: TGCGCCAGCAGCCCGGACAGTCAAGAGACCCAGTACTTC.

V gene TRBV7-2 combines with J gene TRBJ2-2, with 8 bases aligning to TRBD2. CDR1 is SGHTA, CDR2 FQGNSA, per germline. The V gene end was trimmed by 5 bases and the J gene end by 5 bases; junction bases not matched to a gene: 10. The CDR3 totals 16 residues. The CDR3 region is CASSPSGSRYTGELFF. CDR3 bases: TGTGCCAGCAGCCCAAGCGGGAGTCGGTATACCGGGGAGCTGTTTTTT. Full variable domain (missing parts from reference TRBV7-2 and TRBJ2-2): GAGVSQSPSNKVTEKGKDVELRCDPISGHTALYWYRQSLGQGLEFLIYFQGNSAPDKSGLPSDRFSAERTGGSVSTLTIQRTQQEDSAVYLCASSPSGSRYTGELFFGEGSRLTVL.

The gene calls are TRBV9 and TRBJ1-2, with TRBD1 identical over 9 bases. Germline assignment: CDR1 SGDLS and CDR2 YYNGEE. CDR3 length: 15 amino acids. The V gene end was trimmed by 2 bases and the J gene end by 4 bases; junction bases not matched to a gene: 6. The CDR3: CASSVTGTGLYGYTF. Written as DNA, the CDR3 is TGTGCCAGCAGCGTCACCGGGACAGGGCTCTATGGCTACACCTTC.

This chain links TRBV7-8 with TRBJ1-2; no definite D call. The CDR3 length is 15 residues. The V end lost 7 bases, the J end lost 4 bases, and 19 bases lay between the germline ends. From germline, CDR1 is SGHVS and CDR2 FQNEAQ. In DNA form, the CDR3 reads TGTGCCAGCACCCGATCTGGGGAGATTCCCTATGGCTACACCTTC. Translating gives CASTRSGEIPYGYTF.

The chain has TRBV6-5 and TRBJ1-2, with 11 positions matching TRBD1. CDR1 is MNHEY and CDR2 is SVGAGI in the germline V gene. The V and J ends lost 5 bases and 4 bases, in that order; junction bases with no gene match: 6. This CDR3 has 15 amino acids. The CDR3 loop is CASSRTGGGGYGYTF. As DNA, the CDR3 is TGTGCCAGCAGTCGGACAGGGGGCGGCGGCTATGGCTACACCTTC.

The genes are TRBV6-5 and TRBJ1-1; TRBD1 aligns across 9 bases. Germline V gene data show CDR1 as MNHEY and CDR2 as SVGAGI. With V trimmed by 6 bases and J by 6 bases, 11 bases remained unmatched. The CDR3 totals 15 residues. The CDR3 protein is CASRPGQGRVAEAFF. The CDR3 DNA reads as TGTGCCAGCAGGCCTGGACAGGGGAGGGTCGCTGAAGCTTTCTTT.

CDR3 protein: CASSPTGTRSGNTIYF. The DNA of the CDR3 is TGTGCCAGCAGTCCCACGGGAACCCGCTCTGGAAACACCATATATTTT. The genes are TRBV5-5 and TRBJ1-3; D uncertain. V lost 5 bases and J 0 bases, leaving 15 bases between the germline ends. This CDR3 spans 16 amino acids. Germline V gives CDR1 SGHKS, CDR2 YYEKEE (reference sequence).

The chain links TRBV9 to TRBJ1-1; TRBD1 aligns across 10 bases. V was pared by 3 bases and J by 11 bases, with 10 bases of the junction left unmatched. The CDR3 runs to 14 residues. The germline V gene encodes CDR1 SGDLS and CDR2 YYNGEE. This CDR3 is CASSATGQGFGAFF. As DNA, the CDR3 is TGTGCCAGCAGCGCGACGGGACAGGGGTTCGGGGCTTTCTTT.

This clone has just one count. The chain uses TRBV6-5 and TRBJ2-3, with TRBD2 matching 7 bases. There are 15 residues in the CDR3. CDR1 and CDR2 (germline): MNHEY, SVGAGI. Trimming at V came to 6 bases and at J to 4 bases, leaving 10 bases not matched to a gene. The CDR3 protein is CASSRTGGFSDTQYF. The CDR3, as DNA: TGTGCCAGCAGCCGAACCGGGGGGTTCTCAGATACGCAGTATTTT.

The chain employs TRBV10-2 and TRBJ1-2; D ambiguous. Looked up from germline, CDR1 is WSHSY and CDR2 is SAAADI. V was trimmed by 0 bases and J by 7 bases, leaving 12 bases between them. CDR3 length: 14 amino acids. The CDR3 DNA reads TGCGCCAGCAGTGAGTCCCCCACTCTAAGTGGCTACACCTTC. Translating it yields CASSESPTLSGYTF.

The CDR3 sequence: CSASLTAVNTGELFF. The CDR3 bases are TGCAGTGCTAGTCTTACAGCCGTGAACACCGGGGAGCTGTTTTTT. The chain has TRBV20-1 and TRBJ2-2; D uncertain. This CDR3 region has 15 residues. Germline V gives CDR1 DFQATT, CDR2 SNEGSKA (reference sequence). V lost 3 bases and J 1 base, leaving 12 bases between the germline ends.

The gene calls are TRBV6-2 or TRBV6-3 and TRBJ2-5; the D gene is possibly TRBD2 (6 bases). The V end was cut by 2 bases, the J end by 3 bases, with 13 bases between. Looked up from germline, CDR1 is MNHEY and CDR2 is SVGEGT. This CDR3 region has 15 residues. The CDR3 loop is CASSYEAGREETQYF. Written as DNA, the CDR3 is TGTGCCAGCAGTTACGAGGCGGGACGGGAAGAGACCCAGTACTTC.

J is TRBJ1-2 and V is TRBV7-9, with D uncertain. V was pared by 0 bases and J by 2 bases, with 10 bases between. Germline CDR1 reads SEHNR; CDR2 reads FQNEAQ (reference sequence). The CDR3 is made up of 15 amino acids. The CDR3 DNA sequence: TGTGCCAGCAGCTTAGCCGGACGGAGGAACTATGGCTACACCTTC. As protein: CASSLAGRRNYGYTF.

The rearrangement uses TRBV7-8 and TRBJ2-1; 7 positions match TRBD2. This CDR3 spans 15 amino acids. Germline CDR1 is SGHVS and CDR2 is FQNEAQ. V shed 0 bases and J 4 bases; nucleotides not matched to a gene: 3. CDR3 loop: CASSLAGGTYNEQFF. CDR3 in DNA: TGTGCCAGCAGCTTAGCGGGAGGGACTTACAATGAGCAGTTCTTC.

V gene TRBV5-1 combines with J gene TRBJ1-2; no clear D. This CDR3 contains 14 residues. The germline V gene has CDR1 SGHRS and CDR2 YFSETQ. V was clipped by 0 bases and J by 1 base, with 7 bases between them. The CDR3 DNA sequence: TGCGCCAGCAGCTTGGGAGGTGATAACTATGGCTACACCTTC. This translates into CASSLGGDNYGYTF.

This clone has more than one count but fewer than ten. The rearrangement uses TRBV6-2 or TRBV6-3 and TRBJ2-1; 15 bases line up with TRBD2. The CDR3 totals 17 residues. CDR1 MNHEY and CDR2 SVGEGT come from the germline V gene. V shed 5 bases and J 9 bases; nucleotides not matched to a gene: 11. CDR3 DNA sequence: TGTGCCAGCAGTAAGCCTCCGGGACTAGCGGGAGGTGGTGAGCAGTTCTTC. Its protein is CASSKPPGLAGGGEQFF.

The gene calls are TRBV24-1 and TRBJ2-1; 9 bases align to TRBD2. This CDR3 is 14 amino acids long. The V gene end was trimmed by 3 bases and the J gene end by 9 bases; junction bases not matched to a gene: 5. Germline lookup yields CDR1 KGHDR and CDR2 SFDVKD. CDR3 residues: CATSDRLAGFEQFF. In nucleotides, the CDR3 is TGTGCCACCAGTGATCGTCTAGCGGGATTTGAGCAGTTCTTC.

The chain links TRBV4-3 to TRBJ1-6; D remains unclear. Germline V CDR1 and CDR2: LGHNA, YSLEER. The CDR3 extends over 17 amino acids. The V and J ends lost 0 bases and 6 bases respectively, with 15 bases between them. The CDR3 nucleotides read TGCGCCAGCAGCCAAGACCTAGGACGGAGGGCTAATTCACCCCTCCACTTT. This codes for CASSQDLGRRANSPLHF.

The J gene is TRBJ2-3, the V gene TRBV30, with 10 positions matching TRBD2. The V and J ends lost 2 bases and 6 bases, in that order; junction bases with no gene match: 14. The length of the CDR3 is 17 residues. CDR1 and CDR2 from the germline V gene are GTSNPN and SVGIG (reference sequence). The CDR3 loop reads CAWSPGDLAGVTDTQYF. The CDR3 DNA is TGTGCCTGGAGTCCAGGGGACCTAGCGGGAGTAACGGATACGCAGTATTTT.

The chain links TRBV28 to TRBJ2-5; 8 bases are a match to TRBD1. V lost 6 bases and J lost 4; bases outside the gene matches: 7. Germline V gene lookup returns CDR1 MDHEN and CDR2 SYDVKM. This CDR3 contains 14 residues. Written as DNA, the CDR3 is TGTGCCAGCAGGCGAAGAGGACAGGGAGAGACCCAGTACTTC. It translates to CASRRRGQGETQYF.

The V and J genes are TRBV3-1 (or the pseudogene TRBV3-2) and TRBJ1-1; TRBD1 matches at 7 bases. The germline V gene has CDR1 LGHDT and CDR2 YNNKEL (reference sequence). Trimming removed 4 bases from V and 3 bases from J; junction bases left unmatched: 5. The CDR3 length is 14 residues. The CDR3 nucleotides read TGTGCCAGCAGCCCAGGACAGGCAGACACTGAAGCTTTCTTT. Residues: CASSPGQADTEAFF.

This clone was observed a single time. V is TRBV21-1 and J is TRBJ2-7; the table's D call TRBD2 went unverified against the DNA. TRBV21-1 is a listed pseudogene. The CDR3 length is 20 residues. The CDR3 DNA is TGTGCCAGCAGCCAAGGGCGACAGCGGGATTTCCGGCCGCGGTGTTACGAGCAGTACGTC. Its protein is CASSQGRQRDFRPRCYEQYV.

The chain is built from TRBV5-4 and TRBJ2-7, with D perhaps matching TRBD1 (5 bases). Germline V gives CDR1 SGHNT, CDR2 YYREEE (reference sequence). V shed 4 bases and J shed 1 base, with 9 bases lying between them. The CDR3 length is 13 residues. The CDR3 loop is CASSRPGSYEQYV. The CDR3 DNA reads TGTGCCAGCAGCCGACCAGGGTCCTACGAGCAGTACGTC.

The chain combines TRBV4-3 with TRBJ2-2; tentatively, D is TRBD2 (5 bases). Germline-derived CDR1 and CDR2 are LGHNA and YSLEER. V lost 0 bases, J lost 2 bases, and 16 bases lay in between. The CDR3 covers 18 residues. The CDR3 bases are TGCGCCAGCAGCCAAGAAGTAATGAGGGTAATAAACACCGGGGAGCTGTTTTTT. It yields the protein CASSQEVMRVINTGELFF.

This clone was observed a few times. The V and J genes are TRBV4-3 and TRBJ1-2; no clear D gene. Germline assignment: CDR1 LGHNA and CDR2 YSLEER. CDR3 length: 15 residues. V lost 0 bases and J lost 7, with 15 bases in between. This chain's CDR3 is CASSQDFPHAGGYTF. The DNA for the CDR3 is TGCGCCAGCAGCCAAGACTTCCCTCACGCGGGTGGCTACACCTTC.